These T cell receptor beta chains were read from a single sample in a study of blood T cell repertoires in COVID-19. TCRdb's copy holds only in-frame clones and misses some; the assay was immunoSEQ multiplex PCR. This sample has fewer than 150,000 clones, with approximately 85% found just once. The sample comprised peripheral blood. The receptors derive from a human donor in a cohort sampled during active COVID-19. The conserved cysteine and the conserved F or W are not part of the CDR3 here.

V gene: TRBV5-4; CDR3 protein: ASSFPAGGEQY
V gene: TRBV21-1; CDR3 protein: ASSKAGAGANTDTQY
V gene: TRBV27; CDR3 protein: ASSSHSRDRGRNEQF
V gene: TRBV6-2/TRBV6-3; CDR3 protein: ASSLTGNNEQF
V gene: TRBV10-2; CDR3 protein: ASSGLPGMRGGRYEQF
V gene: TRBV7-2; CDR3 protein: ASSLEAGPTGELF
V gene: TRBV6-4; CDR3 protein: ASSASGLADYNEQF
V gene: TRBV7-8; CDR3 protein: ASSRGERPQY
V gene: TRBV27; CDR3 protein: ASSTRTGGSGANVLT
V gene: TRBV30; CDR3 protein: AWSADSAGGYT
V gene: TRBV7-2; CDR3 protein: ASSLDGTSREVQY
V gene: TRBV5-4; CDR3 protein: ASSLAESRSGETQY
V gene: TRBV5-4; CDR3 protein: ASSITAMRAQY
V gene: TRBV7-8; CDR3 protein: ASSRPGGSTDTQY
V gene: TRBV12-3/TRBV12-4; CDR3 protein: ASSSPRVSGYT
V gene: TRBV5-4; CDR3 protein: ASTLRGKETQY
V gene: TRBV9; CDR3 protein: ASSPHPGTVPEKLF
V gene: TRBV9; CDR3 protein: ASRGAEPTDTQY
V gene: TRBV7-2; CDR3 protein: ASSPSEWGEDTQY
V gene: TRBV12-5; CDR3 protein: ASGSKGLPAGEQY
V gene: TRBV7-8; CDR3 protein: ASRGGQNEQY
V gene: TRBV27; CDR3 protein: ASSLAGIGQPQH
V gene: TRBV29-1; CDR3 protein: SALAGVGEAF
V gene: TRBV9; CDR3 protein: ASSVPRDGGAYNEQF
V gene: TRBV2; CDR3 protein: ASRGLRGLYEQY
V gene: TRBV7-9; CDR3 protein: ASNADRGYRSTEAF
V gene: TRBV5-8; CDR3 protein: ASSLVLPAGTQY